A selection of T cell receptor beta chains follows, all from one sample in a study of cytomegalovirus exposure and HLA in healthy donors. Libraries were prepared by immunoSEQ multiplex PCR; TCRdb keeps only in-frame clonotypes and omits some of them. The sample comprises 170,000 or so clones, 86% of which are singletons, and roughly 1.9% rests with the top ten. The specimen sequenced was PBMCs. Every receptor here comes from a woman aged 18-29 years in good health and CMV-seronegative. The CDR3 runs from the conserved cysteine through the conserved F or W. The order of the fields is D gene, clone size, V gene, J gene, CDR3 DNA, CDR3 protein. A D gene is named only where the DNA matches it firmly. Clone sizes are given selectively: once, few, many, or a class where the clone is expanded.

D: TRBD1; size: -; V: TRBV28; J: TRBJ1-5; DNA: TGTGCCAGCAGGGTGACAGGGGATCAGCCCCAGCATTTT; CDR3: CASRVTGDQPQHF
D: TRBD2; size: -; V: TRBV7-9; J: TRBJ2-7; DNA: TGTGCCAGCAGTCAGGGACTAGCGGGAGGCCAAACCTACGAGCAGTACTTC; CDR3: CASSQGLAGGQTYEQYF
D: -; size: -; V: TRBV5-6; J: TRBJ1-2; DNA: TGTGCCAGCAGCTTGGCCGTGAGGAGAGAGGGGAGGTATGGCTACACCTTC; CDR3: CASSLAVRREGRYGYTF
D: -; size: -; V: TRBV11-1; J: TRBJ2-1; DNA: TGTGCCAGCAGCTGGGGGGATAATGAGCAGTTCTTC; CDR3: CASSWGDNEQFF
D: -; size: -; V: TRBV15; J: TRBJ2-7; DNA: TGTGCCACCAGCAGCGGGTCAAATTACGAGCAGTACTTC; CDR3: CATSSGSNYEQYF
D: -; size: -; V: TRBV2; J: TRBJ2-5; DNA: TGTGCCAGCAGGGCCGGACAGAGCCAAGAGACCCAGTACTTC; CDR3: CASRAGQSQETQYF
D: -; size: -; V: TRBV5-6; J: TRBJ1-2; DNA: TGTGCCAGCAGCTTTCCGGTTTCCTATGGCTACACCTTC; CDR3: CASSFPVSYGYTF
D: -; size: -; V: TRBV19; J: TRBJ2-5; DNA: TGTGCCAGTAGTATCGACTCTATCCAAGAGACCCAGTACTTC; CDR3: CASSIDSIQETQYF
D: -; size: -; V: TRBV6-1; J: TRBJ1-1; DNA: TGTGCCAGCAGTGAATATTATCAGGGACTCGGCGCTGAAGCTTTCTTT; CDR3: CASSEYYQGLGAEAFF
D: TRBD2; size: -; V: TRBV19; J: TRBJ2-5; DNA: TGTGCCAGTGGTCGACTAGCGGGAGATCCGTACCAAGAGACCCAGTACTTC; CDR3: CASGRLAGDPYQETQYF
D: TRBD2; size: once; V: TRBV2; J: TRBJ2-1; DNA: TGTGCCAGCAGGAGCGGGACCTCCTACAATGAGCAGTTCTTC; CDR3: CASRSGTSYNEQFF
D: TRBD1; size: -; V: TRBV6-6; J: TRBJ1-2; DNA: TGTGCCAGCAGTTTGGAACAGGGGATCGGCTACACCTTC; CDR3: CASSLEQGIGYTF
D: TRBD2; size: -; V: TRBV6-6; J: TRBJ2-7; DNA: TGTGCCAGCAGAAAAGCGGGAGTGGGCGGGTACGAGCAGTACTTC; CDR3: CASRKAGVGGYEQYF
D: -; size: -; V: TRBV7-9; J: TRBJ2-4; DNA: TGTGCCAGCAGCTTAGGGACAGCCGAAAACATTCAGTACTTC; CDR3: CASSLGTAENIQYF
D: TRBD2; size: -; V: TRBV4-1; J: TRBJ2-7; DNA: TGCGCCAGCAGCTACGGACTAGCGGGAGTCGGCGAGCAGTACTTC; CDR3: CASSYGLAGVGEQYF
D: TRBD1; size: -; V: TRBV10-3; J: TRBJ2-2; DNA: TGTGCCATCACCAAAGGGCCCCCTGACAGGGTAGGCACCGGGGAGCTGTTTTTT; CDR3: CAITKGPPDRVGTGELFF
D: -; size: -; V: TRBV28; J: TRBJ1-1; DNA: TGTGCCAGCAGCTATACCAACAGTGTTTTCTTT; CDR3: CASSYTNSVFF
D: TRBD2; size: -; V: TRBV4-1; J: TRBJ2-3; DNA: TGCGCCAGCAGCCAAGGTCCTAGCGGGAAGGGAGATACGCAGTATTTT; CDR3: CASSQGPSGKGDTQYF
D: -; size: -; V: TRBV4-1; J: TRBJ2-3; DNA: TGCGCCAGCAGCCCAAATCGACGGAGCAGGGGCCCCGGAGATACGCAGTATTTT; CDR3: CASSPNRRSRGPGDTQYF
D: -; size: -; V: TRBV19; J: TRBJ2-3; DNA: TGTGCCAGTAGTAATAGCGGTCCAACGGCAGATACGCAGTATTTT; CDR3: CASSNSGPTADTQYF
D: -; size: -; V: TRBV7-8; J: TRBJ2-3; DNA: TGTGCCAGCAGCTATACCCCCCCCGCCTCACAATATTTT; CDR3: CASSYTPPASQYF
D: TRBD2; size: -; V: TRBV5-4; J: TRBJ2-1; DNA: TGTGCCAGCAGCTGGTCCTCGGGAGGAGGCAATGAGCAGTTCTTC; CDR3: CASSWSSGGGNEQFF
D: -; size: few; V: TRBV28; J: TRBJ1-2; DNA: TGTGCCAGCAGTTCTACCAGGGGCCCTAACTATGGCTACACCTTC; CDR3: CASSSTRGPNYGYTF
D: -; size: -; V: TRBV6-5; J: TRBJ2-2; DNA: TGTGCCAGCAGTTACTCGCTCTCAACGGGTGGGGAGCTGTTTTTT; CDR3: CASSYSLSTGGELFF
D: TRBD2; size: -; V: TRBV11-3; J: TRBJ2-1; DNA: TGTGCCAGCCGGACTAGCAGAAACAATGAGCAGTTCTTC; CDR3: CASRTSRNNEQFF
D: -; size: -; V: TRBV15; J: TRBJ2-2; DNA: TGTGCCACCAGCAGAGATTTTAGGGGTAGTTGGACCGGGGAGCTGTTTTTT; CDR3: CATSRDFRGSWTGELFF
D: -; size: -; V: TRBV2; J: TRBJ2-2; DNA: TGTGCCAGCAGTGGGAGGGTTAACACCGGGGAGCTGTTTTTT; CDR3: CASSGRVNTGELFF
D: TRBD2; size: -; V: TRBV27; J: TRBJ2-7; DNA: TGTGCCAGCAGTTTCTCGGCCTCTTCAAGTCCGGGACTAGCGGGACTATACGAGCAGTACTTC; CDR3: CASSFSASSSPGLAGLYEQYF
D: -; size: few; V: TRBV6-6; J: TRBJ2-4; DNA: TGTGCCAGCGGGGAACGGGATTTCGTAGACATTCAGTACTTC; CDR3: CASGERDFVDIQYF
D: -; size: -; V: TRBV21-1; J: TRBJ2-3; DNA: TGTGCCGGCCGCCGGACAGGGCCTCGGGATACGCAGTATTTT; CDR3: CAGRRTGPRDTQYF
D: -; size: -; V: TRBV11-2; J: TRBJ2-6; DNA: TGTGCCAGCAGCCCCCGTCGACTGCCTGGGGCCAACGTCCTGACTTTC; CDR3: CASSPRRLPGANVLTF
D: -; size: -; V: TRBV28; J: TRBJ1-3; DNA: TGTGCCAGCAGCCCCCCCGGAGACGACTCTGGAAACACCATATATTTT; CDR3: CASSPPGDDSGNTIYF
D: -; size: once; V: TRBV7-8; J: TRBJ2-7; DNA: TGTGCCAGCAGCTTAGTGGGGGGCTACGAGCAGTACTTC; CDR3: CASSLVGGYEQYF
D: -; size: -; V: TRBV15; J: TRBJ2-7; DNA: TGTGCCACCAGCAGAGATTGGGGGGGGGCCTCCTACGAGCAGTACTTC; CDR3: CATSRDWGGASYEQYF
D: TRBD2; size: once; V: TRBV4-2; J: TRBJ2-7; DNA: TGTGCCAGCAGAGCTAGCGGGGGGAGCTCCTACGAGCAGTACTTC; CDR3: CASRASGGSSYEQYF
D: TRBD2; size: -; V: TRBV9; J: TRBJ2-1; DNA: TGTGCCAGCAGCGTAGGCCCAACTAGCGGGGGGCCCAATGAGCAGTTCTTC; CDR3: CASSVGPTSGGPNEQFF
D: TRBD1; size: -; V: TRBV5-6; J: TRBJ2-5; DNA: TGTGCCAGCAGCTCAACCCAGACAGGGGGGACCCAGTACTTC; CDR3: CASSSTQTGGTQYF
D: -; size: -; V: TRBV5-1; J: TRBJ2-5; DNA: TGCGCCAGCAGCTTGGATACCCGGGATGTTGGAGAGACCCAGTACTTC; CDR3: CASSLDTRDVGETQYF
D: TRBD1; size: once; V: TRBV28; J: TRBJ1-5; DNA: TGTGCCAGCAGTCGCCTCGGCAGGGGGCATAGCAATCAGCCCCAGCATTTT; CDR3: CASSRLGRGHSNQPQHF
D: TRBD2; size: -; V: TRBV7-9; J: TRBJ2-5; DNA: TGTGCCAGCAGCGGACTAGAACAAGAGACCCAGTACTTC; CDR3: CASSGLEQETQYF
D: -; size: -; V: TRBV5-1; J: TRBJ2-1; DNA: TGCGCCAGCAGCCTATTCCTAGTCCACAATGAGCAGTTCTTC; CDR3: CASSLFLVHNEQFF
D: -; size: -; V: TRBV6-4; J: TRBJ1-1; DNA: TGTGCCAGCAGTCCGGGGGGGAGCACTGAGGCTTTCTTT; CDR3: CASSPGGSTEAFF
D: TRBD1; size: -; V: TRBV16; J: TRBJ2-5; DNA: TGTGCCAGCAGCACAACCGGGACAGGGGACCAAGAGACCCAGTACTTC; CDR3: CASSTTGTGDQETQYF
D: -; size: -; V: TRBV6-5; J: TRBJ1-5; DNA: TGTGCCAGCAGTTACTCCAGTTCCCATCAGCCCCAGCATTTT; CDR3: CASSYSSSHQPQHF
D: TRBD2; size: once; V: TRBV19; J: TRBJ2-6; DNA: TGTGCCAGTAGTCCCCGGACTAGCGGGGGAGTTCGGGCCAACGTCCTGACTTTC; CDR3: CASSPRTSGGVRANVLTF
D: TRBD1; size: once; V: TRBV19; J: TRBJ1-2; DNA: TGTGCCAGTAGTTTGACGGACAGGCCCTATGGCTACACCTTC; CDR3: CASSLTDRPYGYTF